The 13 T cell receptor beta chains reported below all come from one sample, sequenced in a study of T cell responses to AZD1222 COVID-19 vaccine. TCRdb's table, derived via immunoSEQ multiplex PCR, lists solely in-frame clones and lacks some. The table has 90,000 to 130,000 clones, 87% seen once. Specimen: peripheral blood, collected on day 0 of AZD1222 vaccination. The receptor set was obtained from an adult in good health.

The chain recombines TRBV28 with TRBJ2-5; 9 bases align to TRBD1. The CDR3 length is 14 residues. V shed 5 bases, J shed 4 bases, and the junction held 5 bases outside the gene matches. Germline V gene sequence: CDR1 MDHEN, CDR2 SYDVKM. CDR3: CASSPRQGVETQYF. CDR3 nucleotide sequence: TGTGCCAGCAGTCCCCGACAGGGGGTAGAGACCCAGTACTTC.

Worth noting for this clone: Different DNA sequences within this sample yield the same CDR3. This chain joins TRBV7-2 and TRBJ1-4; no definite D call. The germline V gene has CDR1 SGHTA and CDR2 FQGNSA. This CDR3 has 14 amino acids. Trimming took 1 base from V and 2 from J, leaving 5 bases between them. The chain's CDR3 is CASSLGGTNEKLFF. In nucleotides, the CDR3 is TGTGCCAGCAGCTTAGGAGGGACTAATGAAAAACTGTTTTTT.

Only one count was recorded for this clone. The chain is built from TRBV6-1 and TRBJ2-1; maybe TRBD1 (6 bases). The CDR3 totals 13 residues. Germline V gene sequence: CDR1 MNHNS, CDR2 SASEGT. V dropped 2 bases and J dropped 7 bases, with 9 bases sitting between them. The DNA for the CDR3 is TGTGCCAGCAGTGAATGGGGGCTGAATGAGCAGTTCTTC. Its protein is CASSEWGLNEQFF.

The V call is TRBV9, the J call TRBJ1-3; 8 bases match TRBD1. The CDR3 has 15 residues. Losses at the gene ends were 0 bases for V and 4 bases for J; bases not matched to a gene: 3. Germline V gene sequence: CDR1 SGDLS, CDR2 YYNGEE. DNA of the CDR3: TGTGCCAGCAGCGTAGGACAGGGGTACGGAAACACCATATATTTT. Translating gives CASSVGQGYGNTIYF.

In DNA form, the CDR3 reads TGTGCCAGCAGTCCTCTCAAACCAGGGGCCGGCCCTCGGAGCAATCAGCCCCAGCATTTT. This codes for CASSPLKPGAGPRSNQPQHF. This rearrangement joins TRBV14 to TRBJ1-5; D might be TRBD1 (6 bases). V was clipped by 6 bases and J by 1 base, with 28 bases between them. This CDR3 has 20 residues. Germline V CDR1 and CDR2: SGHDN, FVKESK.

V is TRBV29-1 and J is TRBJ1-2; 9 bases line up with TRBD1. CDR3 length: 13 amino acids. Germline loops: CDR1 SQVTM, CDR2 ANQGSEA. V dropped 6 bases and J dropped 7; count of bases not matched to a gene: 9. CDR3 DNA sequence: TGCAGCGTGGGGGACAGGGAAGTCGGTGGCTACACCTTC. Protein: CSVGDREVGGYTF.

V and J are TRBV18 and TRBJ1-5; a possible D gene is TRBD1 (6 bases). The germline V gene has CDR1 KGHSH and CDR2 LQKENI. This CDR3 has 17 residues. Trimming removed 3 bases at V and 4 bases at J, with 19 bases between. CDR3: CASSPIRRGGPNQPQHF. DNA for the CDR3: TGTGCCAGCTCACCTATACGCAGGGGAGGACCTAATCAGCCCCAGCATTTT.

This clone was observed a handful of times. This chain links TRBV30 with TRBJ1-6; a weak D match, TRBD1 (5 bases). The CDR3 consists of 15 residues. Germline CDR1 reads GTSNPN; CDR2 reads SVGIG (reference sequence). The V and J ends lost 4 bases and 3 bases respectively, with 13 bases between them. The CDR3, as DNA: TGTGCCTGGATGACGGGGGGGGGCTATAATTCACCCCTCCACTTT. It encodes CAWMTGGGYNSPLHF.

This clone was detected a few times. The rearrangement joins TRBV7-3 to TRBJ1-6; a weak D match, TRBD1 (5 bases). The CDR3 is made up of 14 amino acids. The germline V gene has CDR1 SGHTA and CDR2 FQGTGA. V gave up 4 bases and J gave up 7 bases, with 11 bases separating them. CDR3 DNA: TGTGCCAGCAGCTGGGGGGAAACCAATTCACCCCTCCACTTT. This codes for CASSWGETNSPLHF.

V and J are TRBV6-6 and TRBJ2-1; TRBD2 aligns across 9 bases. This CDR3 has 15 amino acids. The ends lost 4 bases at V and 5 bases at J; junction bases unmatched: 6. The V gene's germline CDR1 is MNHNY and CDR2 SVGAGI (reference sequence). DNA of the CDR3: TGTGCCAGCAGTTCAAGCGGGAGGAATGACAATGAGCAGTTCTTC. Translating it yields CASSSSGRNDNEQFF.

The CDR3 sequence is CATSSQYEQFF. The CDR3 DNA reads TGTGCCACCAGCAGCCAGTATGAGCAGTTCTTC. This chain links TRBV15 with TRBJ2-1; no definite D call. CDR1 is LNHNV and CDR2 is YYDKDF in the germline V gene (reference sequence). The CDR3 length is 11 residues. The V end lost 3 bases, the J end lost 8 bases, and 5 bases lay between the germline ends.

CDR3 residues: CAWSLRDEQYF. In DNA form, the CDR3 reads TGTGCCTGGAGTCTAAGGGACGAGCAGTACTTC. The rearrangement links TRBV30 to TRBJ2-7; D remains ambiguous. Trimming pared 2 bases from V and 5 bases from J, leaving 7 bases between. The CDR3 is made up of 11 amino acids. Germline V gene data show CDR1 as GTSNPN and CDR2 as SVGIG (reference sequence).

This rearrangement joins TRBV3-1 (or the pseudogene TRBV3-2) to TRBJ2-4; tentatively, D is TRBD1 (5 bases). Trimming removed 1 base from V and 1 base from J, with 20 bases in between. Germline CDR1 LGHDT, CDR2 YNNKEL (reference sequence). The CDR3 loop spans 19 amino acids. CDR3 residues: CASSQVRGTPHLAKNIQYF. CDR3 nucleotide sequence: TGTGCCAGCAGCCAAGTAAGGGGAACACCCCACCTGGCCAAAAACATTCAGTACTTC.